The present T cell receptor (beta chain) was sequenced within a study of synovial regulatory T cells in juvenile arthritis (dated by TCRdb to the mid-2010s). About the study as a whole: Of the sequenced patients, over five received methotrexate, one received methotrexate plus infliximab, a few were therapy-naive, and one had no treatment information. The study compared the TCRbeta CDR3 repertoires of blood iaTreg cells, other blood Treg cells and synovial fluid Treg cells taken from matched patient samples. Effector T cell subsets were also sequenced in the study cohort for comparisons, but only blood and synovial fluid Treg cells are covered by the Treg dataset alone. The TCR repertoire comparisons covered Treg and Teff subsets from about a dozen JIA patients with active disease.

The CDR3 starts with the cysteine, ends with the phenylalanine, and has 16 residues. No DNA is listed. The germline V gene (reference sequence) yields MNHNY for CDR1 and SVGAGI for CDR2. The donors for the TCR repertoire analysis were approximately 11 juvenile idiopathic arthritis patients with active disease who had not reached inactive disease, of whom 3 were polyarticular and 8 were oligoarticular. The TCR-sequenced patients had a median age of around 12 years (range about 2.1-22.9) and median disease duration of around 7 years (range 0.2-19.1). Samples for TCR repertoire analysis were collected at two centres in Italy. Peripheral blood mononuclear cells were isolated using a Histopaque-1077 density gradient and were cryopreserved in about 90% FCS with roughly 10% DMSO. Note on this clone: No antigen is known for it.

The library was obtained by the immunoSEQ multiplex PCR assay. Adaptive Biotechnologies carried out the TCRbeta CDR3 sequencing. Per the authors' processing: Repertoire similarity was assessed using the Chao-modified Jaccard index and the median clonotype overlap from 200 random subsamples at equal sample size. The similarity analyses were based on either productive nucleotide sequences or amino acid sequences translated in silico. To compare repertoires, the researchers applied hierarchical clustering with single linkage as well as t-SNE, based on Chao-modified Jaccard distances. Repertoire diversity was quantified with the Renyi index, after sample size normalisation, across a range of alpha values. This is the immuneACCESS table as TCRdb keeps it, with only in-frame sequences that have V and J called. A part of the clones is gone; compared with another copy, unresolved V genes explain less than half, and the rest is unexplained. That table gives V, J and clone size, and the DNA gave D and trimming. This sample's table contains some 10,000 clones. The ten largest clones take up 0.72% of the sample.

Overall study results and their limits: TCR diversity was lower in blood iaTreg cells than in other blood Treg cells, which is consistent with antigen-driven expansion. More CDR3 sequences were shared by synovial Treg cells with iaTreg cells than with other blood Treg cells, and a closer relation was confirmed by Chao-Jaccard similarity. Across patients, iaTreg TCR repertoires were largely private, and these iaTreg repertoires partially overlapped with synovial Teff and blood CPL repertoires.

The receptor's source is a donor younger than 35 with juvenile idiopathic arthritis. The chain links TRBV6-6 with TRBJ2-7; without DNA, the TCRdb call of TRBD1 cannot be checked. The sequenced sample was Treg cells from blood. The cell subset or site label for this specimen denotes: remaining (HLA-DR-negative) circulating blood Treg cells. The CDR3 amino acid sequence is: CASSPDRDRGAYEQYF.